The 14 T cell receptor beta chains below come from one sample, sequenced in a study of PD-1 blockade in classical Hodgkin lymphoma. Clones were read by immunoSEQ multiplex PCR, and TCRdb kept only the in-frame ones, dropping some. The top ten clones hold nearly 5% of a sample with 45,000 to 60,000 clones, roughly 91% of them seen once. Time point denoted: newly diagnosed, previously untreated cHL patient sample. The sample taken for sequencing was peripheral blood mononuclear cells (PBMCs). These receptors came from a human donor with classical Hodgkin lymphoma.

The CDR3 sequence: CASSFGLDHTETQYF. In DNA form, the CDR3 reads TGCGCCAGCAGCTTCGGACTAGACCACACAGAGACCCAGTACTTC. The chain carries TRBV5-1 and TRBJ2-5, with TRBD2 matching 7 bases. The trim removed 2 bases at V and 4 bases at J, leaving 8 bases unmatched. CDR1 and CDR2 from the germline V gene are SGHRS and YFSETQ. CDR3 length: 15 residues.

The rearrangement joins TRBV5-6 to TRBJ1-4; 7 positions match TRBD1. Losses at the gene ends were 3 bases for V and 3 bases for J; bases not matched to a gene: 5. This CDR3 is 15 amino acids long. Germline assignment: CDR1 SGHDT and CDR2 YYEEEE. The CDR3 bases are TGTGCCAGCAGCTCCTACAGGGGTTCTAATGAAAAACTGTTTTTT. Encoded protein: CASSSYRGSNEKLFF.

The chain recombines TRBV18 with TRBJ2-1; 7 bases agree with TRBD2. The CDR3 extends over 14 amino acids. Germline loops: CDR1 KGHSH, CDR2 LQKENI. V dropped 0 bases and J dropped 9; count of bases not matched to a gene: 5. CDR3 nucleotides: TGTGCCAGCTCACCACCCCGGACTAGAGGTGAGCAGTTCTTC. Translated: CASSPPRTRGEQFF.

The chain recombines TRBV7-9 with TRBJ2-5, with TRBD2 as a possible D gene (6 bases). V lost 4 bases, J lost 3 bases, and 12 bases lay in between. This CDR3 is 14 amino acids long. Per the germline V gene, CDR1 is SEHNR and CDR2 is FQNEAQ (reference sequence). This CDR3 is CASSSSWGEETQYF. For the CDR3, the DNA is TGTGCCAGCAGCTCCAGCTGGGGGGAAGAGACCCAGTACTTC.

This chain joins TRBV5-1 and TRBJ2-2, with D unresolved. Trimming took off 2 bases at V and 3 bases at J, with 11 bases between the two ends. Germline-derived CDR1 and CDR2 are SGHRS and YFSETQ. The CDR3 runs 15 residues. The DNA of the CDR3 is TGCGCCAGCAGCTTTAGTGGACCGTACACCGGGGAGCTGTTTTTT. Protein: CASSFSGPYTGELFF. The entire variable domain, with the rest obtained from reference TRBV5-1 and TRBJ2-2, is as follows: KAGVTQTPRYLIKTRGQQVTLSCSPISGHRSVSWYQQTPGQGLQFLFEYFSETQRNKGNFPGRFSGRQFSNSRSEMNVSTLELGDSALYLCASSFSGPYTGELFFGEGSRLTVL.

Only a few counts were recorded for this clone. The chain carries TRBV27 and TRBJ2-1, with 15 bases that match TRBD2. Looked up from germline, CDR1 is MNHEY and CDR2 is SMNVEV (reference sequence). The CDR3 has 15 residues. V gave up 5 bases and J gave up 7 bases; unmatched junction bases: 3. CDR3 in DNA: TGTGCCAGCAGTCCCGGGACTAGCGGGAGGAATGAGCAGTTCTTC. Translating it yields CASSPGTSGRNEQFF.

The chain uses TRBV28 and TRBJ1-2, with D possibly TRBD1 on 6 matching bases. The germline V and J ends were trimmed by 7 bases and 3 bases, with 18 bases remaining between them. The CDR3 length is 15 residues. Germline V gene sequence: CDR1 MDHEN, CDR2 SYDVKM. The DNA for the CDR3 is TGTGCCAGCACCTCGAGGGGGGGGCGCTACTATGGCTACACCTTC. Translating gives CASTSRGGRYYGYTF.

V gene TRBV27 combines with J gene TRBJ1-1; TRBD1 matches 8 bases. Trimming at V came to 6 bases and at J to 6 bases, leaving 3 bases not matched to a gene. Germline V gives CDR1 MNHEY, CDR2 SMNVEV (reference sequence). The CDR3 runs to 12 residues. CDR3 residues: CASRQGVAEAFF. The DNA for the CDR3 is TGTGCCAGCAGACAGGGGGTCGCTGAAGCTTTCTTT.

CDR3: CASSSPWDSEETQYF. The CDR3 region has the DNA TGCGCCAGCAGCTCGCCCTGGGACAGCGAAGAGACCCAGTACTTC. The V call is TRBV5-1, the J call TRBJ2-5; 7 positions match TRBD1. Losses at the gene ends were 3 bases for V and 3 bases for J; bases not matched to a gene: 8. Germline-derived CDR1 and CDR2 are SGHRS and YFSETQ. The CDR3 is 15 amino acids.

The chain combines TRBV5-1 with TRBJ2-3; 10 bases align to TRBD1. Trimming removed 4 bases from V and 3 bases from J; junction bases left unmatched: 2. CDR3 length: 14 residues. Per germline, CDR1 SGHRS and CDR2 YFSETQ. Here the CDR3 reads CASSPDRGTDTQYF. DNA for the CDR3: TGCGCCAGCAGCCCGGACAGGGGGACAGATACGCAGTATTTT.

This clone was found once. The V and J genes are TRBV5-6 and TRBJ2-1, with 9 bases that match TRBD2. The CDR3 covers 17 residues. The J segment lost 9 bases and the V segment lost 3 bases, leaving 16 bases of the junction unmatched. CDR1 SGHDT and CDR2 YYEEEE come from the germline V gene. This CDR3 is CASSSPGVAGEKGEQFF. The CDR3 nucleotides are TGTGCCAGCAGCTCTCCGGGGGTAGCGGGAGAGAAGGGTGAGCAGTTCTTC.

The chain has TRBV5-5 and TRBJ1-4, with no clear D. The CDR3 is made up of 13 amino acids. Germline V gives CDR1 SGHKS, CDR2 YYEKEE (reference sequence). V lost 7 bases to trimming and J lost 4 bases, with 11 bases between them. In nucleotides, the CDR3 is TGTGCCAGCCGGCAGCTTCATAATGAAAAACTGTTTTTT. Protein: CASRQLHNEKLFF.

The V call is TRBV19, the J call TRBJ1-3; D remains ambiguous. V dropped 5 bases and J dropped 4 bases, with 12 bases sitting between them. This CDR3 has 14 amino acids. The V gene's germline CDR1 is LNHDA and CDR2 SQIVND (reference sequence). CDR3 residues: CASSLGGSGNTIYF. The CDR3 nucleotides read TGTGCCAGTAGTCTCGGCGGTTCCGGAAACACCATATATTTT.

CDR3 in DNA: TGTGCCAGCAGTTTCGGGGGCCAAGGGAATGAGCAGTTCTTC. It translates to CASSFGGQGNEQFF. The chain has TRBV28 and TRBJ2-1; TRBD1 or TRBD2 may be the D gene (6 bases each). The CDR3 contains 14 residues. Trimming shortened V by 3 bases and J by 7 bases, and 13 bases separated the two germline ends. Germline assignment: CDR1 MDHEN and CDR2 SYDVKM.